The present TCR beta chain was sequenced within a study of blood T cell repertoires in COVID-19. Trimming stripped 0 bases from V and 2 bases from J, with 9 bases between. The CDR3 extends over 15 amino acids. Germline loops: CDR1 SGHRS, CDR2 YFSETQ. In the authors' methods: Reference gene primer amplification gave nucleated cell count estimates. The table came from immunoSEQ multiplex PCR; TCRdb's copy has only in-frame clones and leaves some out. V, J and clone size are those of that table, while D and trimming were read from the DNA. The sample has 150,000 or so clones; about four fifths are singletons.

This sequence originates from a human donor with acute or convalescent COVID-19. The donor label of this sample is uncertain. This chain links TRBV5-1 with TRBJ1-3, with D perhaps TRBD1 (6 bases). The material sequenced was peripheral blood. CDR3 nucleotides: TGCGCCAGCAGCTTGGGGACAGATCCTGGAAACACCATATATTTT. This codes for CASSLGTDPGNTIYF.